Following are 24 T cell receptor beta chains from one sample sequenced in a study of T cell responses to AZD1222 COVID-19 vaccine. The assay was immunoSEQ multiplex PCR, and TCRdb's table has in-frame clones only and misses some. In the table there are 150,000 or so clones, about 89% of which are singletons. The sample in question was peripheral blood, obtained on day 0 of AZD1222 vaccination. Every receptor here comes from an adult in good health.

This chain uses TRBV18 with TRBJ2-1; D is unclear. V lost 0 bases and J lost 4, with 7 bases in between. There are 14 residues in the CDR3. Germline loops: CDR1 KGHSH, CDR2 LQKENI. CDR3 in amino acids: CASSPPYRYNEQFF. The DNA for the CDR3 is TGTGCCAGCTCACCACCTTACCGTTACAATGAGCAGTTCTTC. Full variable domain (remainder filled in from reference TRBV18 and TRBJ2-1): NAGVMQNPRHLVRRRGQEARLRCSPMKGHSHVYWYRQLPEEGLKFMVYLQKENIIDESGMPKERFSAEFPKEGPSILRIQQVVRGDSAAYFCASSPPYRYNEQFFGPGTRLTVL.

This clone came up a few times. The chain links TRBV9 to TRBJ1-1; 10 bases align to TRBD1. CDR1 is SGDLS and CDR2 is YYNGEE in the germline V gene. Trimming removed 4 bases from V and 1 base from J; junction bases left unmatched: 7. The length of the CDR3 is 16 residues. CDR3 in amino acids: CASSPRQGARNTEAFF. The CDR3 DNA sequence: TGTGCCAGCAGCCCTCGACAGGGGGCAAGGAACACTGAAGCTTTCTTT.

The gene calls are TRBV10-3 and TRBJ1-1, with a weak D call TRBD1 (6 bases). The CDR3 spans 15 residues. V lost 0 bases, J lost 1 base, and 9 bases lay in between. The V gene's germline CDR1 is ENHRY and CDR2 SYGVKD. The CDR3 DNA reads as TGTGCCATCAGTGAGTCGGGGGCAGCGAACACTGAAGCTTTCTTT. This gives the protein CAISESGAANTEAFF.

The CDR3 DNA sequence: TGTGCCAGCTCCCCTGTCGAAAAACTGTTTTTT. Protein sequence: CASSPVEKLFF. The chain recombines TRBV3-1 (or the pseudogene TRBV3-2) with TRBJ1-4; D not resolved. Trimming shortened V by 8 bases and J by 8 bases, and 9 bases separated the two germline ends. The CDR3 is 11 amino acids. Per germline, CDR1 LGHDT and CDR2 YNNKEL (reference sequence).

The chain recombines TRBV2 with TRBJ1-1; the D is unclear. The CDR3 has 11 amino acids. With 6 bases removed from V and 4 bases from J, the gap between germline ends came to 6 bases. Germline V lookup: CDR1 SNHLY, CDR2 FYNNEI. This CDR3 is CASSFRTEAFF. For the CDR3, the DNA is TGTGCCAGCAGCTTTCGCACTGAAGCTTTCTTT.

CDR3 amino acids: CASSGIGGTEAFF. The CDR3 region has the DNA TGTGCCAGCAGTGGTATAGGGGGCACTGAAGCTTTCTTT. The genes are TRBV2 and TRBJ1-1; a possible D gene is TRBD1 (6 bases). Looked up from germline, CDR1 is SNHLY and CDR2 is FYNNEI. CDR3 length: 13 amino acids. Trimming removed 4 bases at V and 4 bases at J, with 10 bases between.

The V gene is TRBV5-4, the J gene TRBJ2-5; 8 positions agree with TRBD2. Germline V gene sequence: CDR1 SGHNT, CDR2 YYREEE (reference sequence). The CDR3 is made up of 16 amino acids. With V trimmed by 5 bases and J by 2 bases, 11 bases remained unmatched. The CDR3 nucleotides read TGTGCCAGCAGACCCATGACGGGAGGGGTACAAGAGACCCAGTACTTC. Residues: CASRPMTGGVQETQYF. The full variable domain, rest sourced from reference TRBV5-4 and TRBJ2-5, is ETGVTQSPTHLIKTRGQQVTLRCSSQSGHNTVSWYQQALGQGPQFIFQYYREEENGRGNFPPRFSGLQFPNYSSELNVNALELDDSALYLCASRPMTGGVQETQYFGPGTRLLVL.

The CDR3 sequence: CASSGMGVPSYNEQFF. The CDR3 DNA reads TGCGCCAGCAGCGGGATGGGGGTCCCTTCCTACAATGAGCAGTTCTTC. The chain uses TRBV5-1 and TRBJ2-1; either TRBD1 or TRBD2 may supply D (5 bases each). The CDR3 is 16 amino acids. The germline V and J ends were trimmed by 4 bases and 1 base, with 15 bases remaining between them. The germline CDR1 and CDR2 sequences are SGHRS and YFSETQ. Filled out from reference TRBV5-1 and TRBJ2-1, the complete variable domain reads KAGVTQTPRYLIKTRGQQVTLSCSPISGHRSVSWYQQTPGQGLQFLFEYFSETQRNKGNFPGRFSGRQFSNSRSEMNVSTLELGDSALYLCASSGMGVPSYNEQFFGPGTRLTVL.

The genes are TRBV6-2 or TRBV6-3 and TRBJ2-2, with 15 bases aligning to TRBD2. This CDR3 is 19 amino acids long. Per germline, CDR1 MNHEY and CDR2 SVGEGT. With 6 bases clipped from V and 3 bases from J, the junction kept 11 bases outside the gene matches. This CDR3 reads CASSPSLGLAGGYTGELFF. In DNA, the CDR3 is TGTGCCAGCAGCCCATCGCTCGGACTAGCGGGAGGGTACACCGGGGAGCTGTTTTTT.

This chain links TRBV7-4 with TRBJ2-7; tentatively, D is TRBD2 (6 bases). The germline CDR1 and CDR2 sequences are SGHVT and SQSDAQ. The CDR3 is 19 amino acids. Trimming took 5 bases from V and 3 from J, leaving 29 bases between them. The CDR3 coding sequence is TGTGCCAGCAGCACAGAGGCGGGGAGGCCGACAGTGGGGGACTACGAGCAGTACTTC. Amino acid sequence: CASSTEAGRPTVGDYEQYF. The full variable domain, completed using reference TRBV7-4 and TRBJ2-7, is GAGVSQSPRYKVAKRGRDVALRCDSISGHVTLYWYRQTLGQGSEVLTYSQSDAQRDKSGRPSGRFSAERPERSVSTLKIQRTEQGDSAVYLCASSTEAGRPTVGDYEQYFGPGTRLTVT.

V gene TRBV5-1 combines with J gene TRBJ1-5; maybe TRBD1 (6 bases). Trimming removed 4 bases from V and 5 bases from J, with 10 bases in between. This CDR3 region has 13 residues. The germline CDR1 and CDR2 sequences are SGHRS and YFSETQ. In DNA, the CDR3 is TGCGCCAGCAGCCAGGGACAAGATCAGCCCCAGCATTTT. Amino acids: CASSQGQDQPQHF.

The chain uses TRBV7-2 and TRBJ2-5; D unresolved. The CDR3 is made up of 14 amino acids. The ends were cut back, 5 bases at V and 1 base at J, with 11 bases in the middle. The germline CDR1 and CDR2 sequences are SGHTA and FQGNSA. CDR3 sequence reads: CASSVSGRQETQYF. CDR3 DNA sequence: TGTGCCAGCAGCGTCTCGGGCCGCCAAGAGACCCAGTACTTC. Full variable domain (missing parts from reference TRBV7-2 and TRBJ2-5): GAGVSQSPSNKVTEKGKDVELRCDPISGHTALYWYRQSLGQGLEFLIYFQGNSAPDKSGLPSDRFSAERTGGSVSTLTIQRTQQEDSAVYLCASSVSGRQETQYFGPGTRLLVL.

The rearrangement joins TRBV5-1 to TRBJ1-4; weak D call: TRBD1 (6 bases). This CDR3 spans 15 amino acids. Germline V gene data show CDR1 as SGHRS and CDR2 as YFSETQ. V was pared by 0 bases and J by 8 bases, with 14 bases between. The CDR3 loop reads CASSLVPGRGEKLFF. DNA of the CDR3: TGCGCCAGCAGCTTGGTACCCGGAAGGGGGGAAAAACTGTTTTTT.

The J gene is TRBJ2-1, the V gene TRBV5-1; unclear D gene. CDR1 and CDR2 (germline): SGHRS, YFSETQ. Trimming removed 3 bases at V and 0 bases at J, with 10 bases between. This CDR3 has 15 residues. The CDR3 protein is CASSSYLSSYNEQFF. CDR3 coding DNA: TGCGCCAGCAGCTCGTACCTAAGCTCCTACAATGAGCAGTTCTTC.

The chain couples TRBV29-1 to TRBJ1-6; D may be TRBD1 (6 bases). The V end was cut by 5 bases, the J end by 5 bases, with 19 bases between. This CDR3 region has 16 residues. Germline V gives CDR1 SQVTM, CDR2 ANQGSEA. The CDR3 nucleotides are TGCAGCGTTCGTTATCCGGAACAGGGTGATAATTCACCCCTCCACTTT. It yields the protein CSVRYPEQGDNSPLHF.

The chain is built from TRBV20-1 and TRBJ2-1; D not resolved. V was clipped by 7 bases and J by 7 bases, with 11 bases between them. Looked up from germline, CDR1 is DFQATT and CDR2 is SNEGSKA (reference sequence). This CDR3 contains 11 residues. The CDR3 sequence is CSGAWVNEQFF. DNA of the CDR3: TGCAGTGGGGCCTGGGTTAATGAGCAGTTCTTC.

This rearrangement joins TRBV10-3 to TRBJ2-2; D remains ambiguous. Trimming took off 6 bases at V and 1 base at J, with 3 bases between the two ends. CDR1 and CDR2 (germline): ENHRY, SYGVKD. The CDR3 consists of 12 residues. As DNA, the CDR3 is TGTGCCATCAGAGGGAACACCGGGGAGCTGTTTTTT. Its translation is CAIRGNTGELFF.

This chain joins TRBV7-3 and TRBJ2-1, with 7 bases fitting TRBD1. Trimming took 3 bases from V and 4 from J; bases not matched to a gene: 3. Germline loops: CDR1 SGHTA, CDR2 FQGTGA. The CDR3 runs to 14 residues. In DNA, the CDR3 is TGTGCCAGCAGCTTCGAGGGACAGTACAATGAGCAGTTCTTC. Protein product: CASSFEGQYNEQFF.

The rearrangement links TRBV11-3 to TRBJ1-1, with TRBD1 matching over 9 bases. CDR1 SGHNT and CDR2 YENEEA come from the germline V gene. CDR3 size: 16 residues. V lost 1 base, J lost 4 bases, and 7 bases stayed unmatched. CDR3 in amino acids: CASSLVWGQGPTEAFF. The CDR3 DNA reads as TGTGCCAGCAGCTTAGTATGGGGACAGGGCCCCACTGAAGCTTTCTTT.

The V call is TRBV10-1, the J call TRBJ2-3, with D possibly TRBD2 on 5 matching bases. This CDR3 has 13 amino acids. V lost 9 bases and J 0 bases, leaving 10 bases between the germline ends. Per germline, CDR1 WNHNN and CDR2 SYGVQD (reference sequence). CDR3 sequence (DNA): TGCGCCAGATCACCGGGGAGCACAGATACGCAGTATTTT. This translates into CARSPGSTDTQYF.

The chain uses TRBV28 and TRBJ1-1; tentatively, D is TRBD1 (5 bases). The ends were cut back, 6 bases at V and 1 base at J, with 9 bases in the middle. Per the germline V gene, CDR1 is MDHEN and CDR2 is SYDVKM. This CDR3 has 13 amino acids. The CDR3 loop reads CASRTGPNTEAFF. CDR3 bases: TGTGCCAGCAGGACGGGGCCGAACACTGAAGCTTTCTTT.

The rearrangement links TRBV5-4 to TRBJ1-1; D may be TRBD1 (6 bases). Trimming pared 5 bases from V and 1 base from J, leaving 12 bases between. The length of the CDR3 is 14 residues. The germline CDR1 and CDR2 sequences are SGHNT and YYREEE (reference sequence). In DNA, the CDR3 is TGTGCCAGCAGATCAGGACAGCCGAACACTGAAGCTTTCTTT. Amino acids: CASRSGQPNTEAFF.

V usage is TRBV27 and J usage is TRBJ2-1; the match to TRBD2 covers 12 bases. CDR1 and CDR2 from the germline V gene are MNHEY and SMNVEV (reference sequence). The V gene end was trimmed by 6 bases and the J gene end by 9 bases; junction bases not matched to a gene: 9. The CDR3 loop spans 15 amino acids. CDR3 loop: CASSQTSSGRGEQFF. The CDR3 DNA reads as TGTGCCAGCAGCCAGACGTCTAGCGGGAGGGGTGAGCAGTTCTTC.

The V gene is TRBV27, the J gene TRBJ1-5; D not certain. The CDR3 loop spans 17 amino acids. Trimming stripped 4 bases from V and 6 bases from J, with 22 bases between. The germline CDR1 and CDR2 sequences are MNHEY and SMNVEV (reference sequence). The CDR3 region has the DNA TGTGCCAGCAGTTCCACTCTATCGGTAGGATTGAGTCAGCCCCAGCATTTT. Amino acids: CASSSTLSVGLSQPQHF.